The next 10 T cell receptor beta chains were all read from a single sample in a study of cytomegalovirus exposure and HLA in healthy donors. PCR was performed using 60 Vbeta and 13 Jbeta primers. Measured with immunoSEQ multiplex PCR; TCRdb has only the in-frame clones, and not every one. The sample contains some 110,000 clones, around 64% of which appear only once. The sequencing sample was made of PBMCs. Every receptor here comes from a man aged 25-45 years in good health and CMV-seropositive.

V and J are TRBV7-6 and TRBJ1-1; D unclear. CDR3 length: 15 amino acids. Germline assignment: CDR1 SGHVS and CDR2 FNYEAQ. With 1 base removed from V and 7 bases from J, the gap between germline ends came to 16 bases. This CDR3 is CASSLDGDGVGEAFF. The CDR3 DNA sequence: TGTGCCAGCAGCTTAGACGGGGATGGGGTGGGTGAAGCTTTCTTT.

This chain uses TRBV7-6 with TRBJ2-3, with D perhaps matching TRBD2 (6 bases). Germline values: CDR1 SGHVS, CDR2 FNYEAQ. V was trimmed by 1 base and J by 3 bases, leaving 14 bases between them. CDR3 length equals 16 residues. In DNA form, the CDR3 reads TGTGCCAGCAGCTTAGAGTCTTCGGGAGTAACAGATACGCAGTATTTT. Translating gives CASSLESSGVTDTQYF.

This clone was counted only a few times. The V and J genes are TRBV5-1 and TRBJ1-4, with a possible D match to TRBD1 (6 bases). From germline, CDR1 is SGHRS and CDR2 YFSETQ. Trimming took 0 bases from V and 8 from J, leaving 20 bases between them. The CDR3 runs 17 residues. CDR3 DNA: TGCGCCAGCAGCTTGGTGGGCCCCCACAGGGTTGGCGAAAAACTGTTTTTT. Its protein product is CASSLVGPHRVGEKLFF.

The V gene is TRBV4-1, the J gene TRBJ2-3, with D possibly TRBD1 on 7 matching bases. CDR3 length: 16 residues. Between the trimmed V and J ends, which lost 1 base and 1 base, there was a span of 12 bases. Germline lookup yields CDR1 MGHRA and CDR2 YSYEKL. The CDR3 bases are TGCGCCAGCAGCCAAGGACAGGGCGGGGGCACAGATACGCAGTATTTT. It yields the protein CASSQGQGGGTDTQYF.

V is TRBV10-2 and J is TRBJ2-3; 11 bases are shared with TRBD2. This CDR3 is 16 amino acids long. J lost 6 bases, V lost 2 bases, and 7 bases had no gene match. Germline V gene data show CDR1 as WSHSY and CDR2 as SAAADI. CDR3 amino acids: CASSEGSGGADDTQYF. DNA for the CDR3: TGCGCCAGCAGTGAGGGTAGCGGGGGGGCCGACGATACGCAGTATTTT.

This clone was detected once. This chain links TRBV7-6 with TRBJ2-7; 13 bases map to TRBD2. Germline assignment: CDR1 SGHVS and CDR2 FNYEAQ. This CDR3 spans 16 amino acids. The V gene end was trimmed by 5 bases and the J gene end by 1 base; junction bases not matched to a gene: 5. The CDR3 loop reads CASSHPTSGGSYEQYF. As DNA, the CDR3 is TGTGCCAGCAGCCACCCGACTAGCGGGGGGTCCTACGAGCAGTACTTC.

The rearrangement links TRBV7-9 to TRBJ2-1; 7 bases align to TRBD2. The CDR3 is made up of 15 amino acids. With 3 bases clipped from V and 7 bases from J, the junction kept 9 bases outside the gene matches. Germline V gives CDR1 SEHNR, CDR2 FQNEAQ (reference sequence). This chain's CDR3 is CASSFKAGIGNEQFF. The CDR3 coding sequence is TGTGCCAGCAGCTTCAAAGCGGGGATTGGGAATGAGCAGTTCTTC.

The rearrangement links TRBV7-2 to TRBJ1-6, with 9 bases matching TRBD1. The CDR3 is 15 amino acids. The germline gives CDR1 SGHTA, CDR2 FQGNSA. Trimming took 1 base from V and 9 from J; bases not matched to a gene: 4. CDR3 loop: CASSLEGTGSSPLHF. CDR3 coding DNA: TGTGCCAGCAGCTTAGAAGGGACAGGGTCTTCACCCCTCCACTTT.

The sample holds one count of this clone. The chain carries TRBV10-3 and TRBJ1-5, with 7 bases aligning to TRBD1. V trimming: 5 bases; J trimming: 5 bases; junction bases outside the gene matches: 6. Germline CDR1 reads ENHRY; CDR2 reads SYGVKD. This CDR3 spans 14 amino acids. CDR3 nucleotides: TGTGCCATCAGTCGAGGACAGGCTGATCAGCCCCAGCATTTT. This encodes CAISRGQADQPQHF.

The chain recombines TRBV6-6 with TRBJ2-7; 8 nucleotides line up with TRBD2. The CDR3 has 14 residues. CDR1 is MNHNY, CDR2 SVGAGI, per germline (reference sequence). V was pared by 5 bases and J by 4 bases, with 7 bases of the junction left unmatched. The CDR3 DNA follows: TGTGCCAGCAGTCTTGAAGCGGGGGCTTACGAGCAGTACTTC. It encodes CASSLEAGAYEQYF.